This TCR beta chain came from a study of OX40 agonist ivuxolimab in advanced cancers. CDR1 and CDR2 (germline): MRHNA, SNTAGT. This CDR3 region has 14 residues. J lost 6 bases, V lost 3 bases, and 2 bases had no gene match. The repertoire was sequenced with immunoSEQ multiplex PCR; TCRdb's copy has only in-frame clones and lacks some. This table holds about 12,000 clones, about 80% found once. This chain joins TRBV6-4 and TRBJ2-1; 10 positions agree with TRBD2. The clonotype comes from an adult with an advanced solid tumor such as melanoma, head and neck, liver or kidney cancer. Sequenced here: CD4+ or CD8+ T cells sorted from blood, sampled in a trial of the OX40 agonist ivuxolimab. CDR3 sequence (DNA): TGTGCCAGCAGTGAAAGCGGGGGGGCCAATGAGCAGTTCTTC. This translates into CASSESGGANEQFF.